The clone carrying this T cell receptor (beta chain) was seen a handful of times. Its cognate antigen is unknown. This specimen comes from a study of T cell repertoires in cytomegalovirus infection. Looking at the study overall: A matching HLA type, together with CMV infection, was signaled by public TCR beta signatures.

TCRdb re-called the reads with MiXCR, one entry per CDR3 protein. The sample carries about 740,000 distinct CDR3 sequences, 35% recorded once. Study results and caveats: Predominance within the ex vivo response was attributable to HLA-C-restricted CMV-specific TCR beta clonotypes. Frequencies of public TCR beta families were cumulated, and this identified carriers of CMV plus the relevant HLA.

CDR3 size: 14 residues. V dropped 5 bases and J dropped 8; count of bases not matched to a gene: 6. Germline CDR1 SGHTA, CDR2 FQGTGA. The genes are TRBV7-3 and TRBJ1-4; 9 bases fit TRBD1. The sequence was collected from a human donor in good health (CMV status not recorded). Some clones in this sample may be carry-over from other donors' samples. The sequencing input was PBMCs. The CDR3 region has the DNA TGTGCCAGCAGCCCCCCGGACAGGGGAGAAAAACTGTTTTTT. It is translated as CASSPPDRGEKLFF. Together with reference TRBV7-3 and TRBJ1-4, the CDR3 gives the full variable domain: GAGVSQTPSNKVTEKGKYVELRCDPISGHTALYWYRQSLGQGPEFLIYFQGTGAADDSGLPNDRFFAVRPEGSVSTLKIQRTERGDSAVYLCASSPPDRGEKLFFGSGTQLSVL.